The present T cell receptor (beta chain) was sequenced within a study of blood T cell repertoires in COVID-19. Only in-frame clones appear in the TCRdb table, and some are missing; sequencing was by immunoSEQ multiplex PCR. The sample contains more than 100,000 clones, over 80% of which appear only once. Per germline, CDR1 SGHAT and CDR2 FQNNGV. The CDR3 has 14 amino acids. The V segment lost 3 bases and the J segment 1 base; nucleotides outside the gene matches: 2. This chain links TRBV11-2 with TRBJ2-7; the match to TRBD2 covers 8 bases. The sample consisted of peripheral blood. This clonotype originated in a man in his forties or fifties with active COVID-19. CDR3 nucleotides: TGTGCCAGCAGCTTGCGGGGGGTTTCCTACGAGCAGTACTTC. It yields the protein CASSLRGVSYEQYF.